A selection of T cell receptor beta chains follows, all from one sample in a study of blood T cell repertoires in COVID-19. The method was immunoSEQ multiplex PCR; TCRdb's version includes in-frame clones alone and lacks a portion of them. Among some 320,000 clones listed, 85% to 90% were seen once. The sequencing sample was made of PBMCs or T cells enriched from blood (not recorded which). These receptors came from a woman between 50 and 59 years old who had been exposed to COVID-19. Both conserved end residues are part of each CDR3. A D gene is named only where the DNA matches it firmly. Size is stated for part of the rows, as once, few or many counts, or as a class when the clone is expanded.

j_gene | d_gene | v_gene | abundance | CDR3nt | CDR3aa
TRBJ1-5 | TRBD1 | TRBV5-1 | . | TGCGCCAGCAGCCAAGGGACAGGAGCATCGAGCAATCAGCCCCAGCATTTT | CASSQGTGASSNQPQHF
TRBJ2-7 | . | TRBV29-1 | . | TGCAGCGTTGAGGGGGCGATTGGCTACGAGCAGTACTTC | CSVEGAIGYEQYF
TRBJ1-1 | TRBD1 | TRBV10-3 | . | TGTGCCATCAAGGACGGGACAGGGCTAACTGAAGCTTTCTTT | CAIKDGTGLTEAFF
TRBJ1-2 | TRBD1 | TRBV5-1 | . | TGCGCCAGCAGCCCGGAACCGGGACAGTTTTCCTATGGCTACACCTTC | CASSPEPGQFSYGYTF
TRBJ1-6 | . | TRBV6-4 | . | TGTGCCAGCAGCCGGGATCACGGCTCACCCCTCCACTTT | CASSRDHGSPLHF
TRBJ2-1 | TRBD2 | TRBV28 | . | TGTGCCAGCAGCCCAGGGACTAGCGGGGGGACTGAGCAGTTCTTC | CASSPGTSGGTEQFF
TRBJ1-4 | . | TRBV6-5 | . | TGTGCCAGCAGGACAGGAAATGAAAAACTGTTTTTT | CASRTGNEKLFF
TRBJ1-1 | . | TRBV4-1 | . | TGCGCCAGCAGCCAAGACCCAAGCCTCACTGAAGCTTTCTTT | CASSQDPSLTEAFF
TRBJ2-1 | TRBD2 | TRBV28 | . | TGTGCCAGCAGTCTGAGCGGGGACGAGCAGTTCTTC | CASSLSGDEQFF
TRBJ1-1 | . | TRBV12-5 | . | TGTGCTAGTGGTTTGGACGGTTACACTGAAGCTTTCTTT | CASGLDGYTEAFF
TRBJ1-2 | . | TRBV5-1 | . | TGCGCCAGCAGCTTGGTCGGGGATAGCTACTATGGCTACACCTTC | CASSLVGDSYYGYTF
TRBJ2-3 | TRBD2 | TRBV6-5 | . | TGTGCCAGCAGTCTAGCGGGGGGCACAGATACGCAGTATTTT | CASSLAGGTDTQYF
TRBJ1-5 | TRBD1 | TRBV28 | . | TGTGCCAGCAGTTTAGAAAGGGGGCGCGGGGGGCATCAGCCCCAGCATTTT | CASSLERGRGGHQPQHF
TRBJ2-1 | TRBD2 | TRBV19 | . | TGTGCCAGTAGCACCGTAGCGGGGGGCAACGAGCAGTTCTTC | CASSTVAGGNEQFF
TRBJ1-1 | TRBD1 | TRBV3-1/TRBV3-2 | . | TGTGCCAGCAGGGACAGGGGCACTGAAGCTTTCTTT | CASRDRGTEAFF
TRBJ2-1 | TRBD1 | TRBV2 | . | TGTGCCACGCAGGACAGGCGAAACAATGAGCAGTTCTTC | CATQDRRNNEQFF
TRBJ1-2 | . | TRBV19 | once | TGTGCCAGTAGGACGACAGGCCGTGGCGGCTACACCTTC | CASRTTGRGGYTF
TRBJ2-3 | TRBD2 | TRBV28 | . | TGTGCCAGCACTCTCGCGGCTAGCGGGGGGGTAGATACGCAGTATTTT | CASTLAASGGVDTQYF
TRBJ1-2 | . | TRBV11-2 | . | TGTGCCAGCAGCGTAGGACAGAGGAGTTATGGCTACACCTTC | CASSVGQRSYGYTF
TRBJ2-1 | TRBD2 | TRBV19 | . | TGTGCCAGTAGTACAGGACTAGCGGGGACCAATGAGCAGTTCTTC | CASSTGLAGTNEQFF
TRBJ2-2 | TRBD1 | TRBV5-6 | . | TGTGCCAGCAGATCCCGAGGCGGGACAGGCACCGGGGAGCTGTTTTTT | CASRSRGGTGTGELFF
TRBJ1-2 | TRBD1 | TRBV19 | . | TGTGCCAGTAGCAAATCGGGACAGGGCGAGGGCTACACCTTC | CASSKSGQGEGYTF
TRBJ2-7 | TRBD1 | TRBV6-5 | . | TGTGCCAGCAGTTTGACAGGGGCTACCTACGAGCAGTACTTC | CASSLTGATYEQYF
TRBJ1-2 | . | TRBV7-2 | . | TGTGCCAGCAGCTTAGAGGGGTGGGGCTACACCTTC | CASSLEGWGYTF
TRBJ1-4 | . | TRBV7-8 | . | TGTGCCAGCAGCTTATGGACACTCGCTAATGAAAAACTGTTTTTT | CASSLWTLANEKLFF
TRBJ2-2 | TRBD2 | TRBV5-1 | once | TGCGCCAGCAGCTACCCTAGCGGGGGGGTCAACACCGGGGAGCTGTTTTTT | CASSYPSGGVNTGELFF
TRBJ2-7 | TRBD1 | TRBV12-3/TRBV12-4 | . | TGTGCCACTGCGACAGGGAACTACGAGCAGTACTTC | CATATGNYEQYF
TRBJ1-2 | . | TRBV7-9 | . | TGTGCCAGCAGCCACGACAGTAGGGGCTACACCTTC | CASSHDSRGYTF
TRBJ1-3 | . | TRBV19 | . | TGTGCCAGTAGTTCCAAGGGAGTAGGAAACACCATATATTTT | CASSSKGVGNTIYF
TRBJ1-5 | TRBD1 | TRBV7-7 | . | TGTGCTAGCAGCTACCCAAAGACAGGGGGCGCTCAGCCCCAGCATTTT | CASSYPKTGGAQPQHF
TRBJ2-1 | TRBD1 | TRBV6-5 | . | TGTGCCAGCAGGCAGGGGACAGAAGAGCAGTTCTTC | CASRQGTEEQFF
TRBJ1-4 | . | TRBV13 | . | TGTGCCAGCAGTTACCGGGGGGAAAGGGAAAAACTGTTTTTT | CASSYRGEREKLFF
TRBJ1-2 | . | TRBV2 | . | TGTGCCAGCAGTGACCAGGCAGGGGCGCGCATGGGCTACACCTTC | CASSDQAGARMGYTF
TRBJ2-1 | TRBD2 | TRBV5-1 | . | TGCGCCAGCAGCTTTAGCGGGGGAGTTTACAATGAGCAGTTCTTC | CASSFSGGVYNEQFF
TRBJ1-4 | . | TRBV27 | . | TGTGCCAGCAGCCAGGGTCGCCGCTACACTAATGAAAAACTGTTTTTT | CASSQGRRYTNEKLFF
TRBJ1-5 | . | TRBV7-9 | . | TGTGCCAGCAGCGGGGGGACCGATCAGCCCCAGCATTTT | CASSGGTDQPQHF